What follows are 28 T cell receptor beta chains derived from one specimen sequenced in a study of neurological immune-mediated disorders. TCRdb re-called the 5' RACE reads through MiXCR, storing one row per CDR3 protein. This table holds approximately 100,000 distinct CDR3 sequences, around 3.3% found once. Sequencing input: PBMCs. These receptors all come from a woman between 18 and 30 years old with multiple sclerosis.

This clonotype was counted at least ten times. The CDR3 bases are TGTGCCAGCAGCCGCGGCGGGATATCCTACAATGAGCAGTTCTTC. This gives the protein CASSRGGISYNEQFF. The J gene is TRBJ2-1, the V gene TRBV12-3 or TRBV12-4; D may be TRBD2 (6 bases). The CDR3 is made up of 15 amino acids. V lost 6 bases to trimming and J lost 1 base, with 13 bases between them.

This clonotype was observed many times. This chain links TRBV30 with TRBJ2-5; weak D call: TRBD1 (5 bases). Germline V gene data show CDR1 as GTSNPN and CDR2 as SVGIG (reference sequence). This CDR3 is 13 amino acids long. The ends were cut back, 8 bases at V and 0 bases at J, with 13 bases in the middle. CDR3 sequence reads: CATATGHQETQYF. The CDR3 bases are TGTGCCACAGCTACAGGCCACCAAGAGACCCAGTACTTC.

This clonotype was recorded at least ten times. The V gene is TRBV30, the J gene TRBJ1-1; D ambiguous. The CDR3 is made up of 13 amino acids. The germline CDR1 and CDR2 sequences are GTSNPN and SVGIG (reference sequence). Trimming took off 0 bases at V and 7 bases at J, with 12 bases between the two ends. This CDR3 reads CAWSVFALGEAFF. The CDR3 nucleotides read TGTGCCTGGAGTGTATTTGCTCTCGGTGAAGCTTTCTTT. Full variable domain (rest looked up from reference TRBV30 and TRBJ1-1): SQTIHQWPATLVQPVGSPLSLECTVEGTSNPNLYWYRQAAGRGLQLLFYSVGIGQISSEVPQNLSASRPQDRQFILSSKKLLLSDSGFYLCAWSVFALGEAFFGQGTRLTVV.

This clonotype appeared many times. This chain uses TRBV12-3 or TRBV12-4 with TRBJ2-7; perhaps TRBD2 as D (5 bases). This CDR3 has 12 amino acids. The V gene lost 5 bases and the J gene lost 7 bases, with 12 bases spanning the gap. CDR3 in DNA: TGTGCCAGCAGTACCTCCCCGGGGGAGCAGTACTTC. Its translation is CASSTSPGEQYF.

This clonotype was observed many times. The V and J genes are TRBV6-4 and TRBJ1-2, with TRBD1 matching over 9 bases. Trimming took 5 bases from V and 3 from J; bases not matched to a gene: 1. Germline V CDR1 and CDR2: MRHNA, SNTAGT. The CDR3 runs to 13 residues. The CDR3 DNA sequence: TGTGCCAGCAGTCGGACAGGGGACTATGGCTACACCTTC. Its translation is CASSRTGDYGYTF.

V gene TRBV12-3 or TRBV12-4 combines with J gene TRBJ2-3; TRBD1 matches 10 bases. With V trimmed by 7 bases and J by 0 bases, 10 bases remained unmatched. The CDR3 is made up of 17 amino acids. The CDR3 bases are TGTGCCAGCATCACCCTCCTGGGACAGGGGAGCACAGATACGCAGTATTTT. This sequence encodes CASITLLGQGSTDTQYF.

This clonotype was seen at least ten times. The V call is TRBV20-1, the J call TRBJ1-6; D might be TRBD1 (6 bases). V was shortened by 3 bases and J by 9 bases, with 12 bases between the two germline ends. The CDR3 is made up of 13 amino acids. The germline gives CDR1 DFQATT, CDR2 SNEGSKA (reference sequence). CDR3 in DNA: TGCAGTGCTAGTGCAGGGGTCGGTTCACCCCTCCACTTT. This translates into CSASAGVGSPLHF.

This clonotype has ten or more counts. This rearrangement joins TRBV20-1 to TRBJ1-1, with TRBD1 matching over 8 bases. V gave up 1 base and J gave up 11 bases; unmatched junction bases: 12. The CDR3 spans 14 residues. Germline-derived CDR1 and CDR2 are DFQATT and SNEGSKA (reference sequence). In DNA, the CDR3 is TGCAGTGCTAGAGTCAAAACAGGGGGGGTGCGGGCTTTCTTT. Translating it yields CSARVKTGGVRAFF.

In its sample, this clonotype was seen many times. This chain links TRBV5-1 with TRBJ2-5; perhaps TRBD2 as D (5 bases). The CDR3 is made up of 14 amino acids. CDR1 and CDR2 (germline): SGHRS, YFSETQ. The V end lost 4 bases, the J end lost 4 bases, and 14 bases lay between the germline ends. The CDR3 region has the DNA TGCGCCAGCAGCCCGCGGAACCGGGGAGAGACCCAGTACTTC. Its translation: CASSPRNRGETQYF.

This clonotype showed up many times. The J gene is TRBJ2-3, the V gene TRBV7-2; no clear D. Germline V gives CDR1 SGHTA, CDR2 FQGNSA. The CDR3 is 11 amino acids. Trimming took off 4 bases at V and 8 bases at J, with 7 bases between the two ends. In DNA form, the CDR3 reads TGTGCCAGCAGCTGGGGAAGTACGCAGTATTTT. Protein product: CASSWGSTQYF.

The sample holds many counts of this clonotype. This chain links TRBV7-2 with TRBJ2-3; 7 nucleotides line up with TRBD2. J lost 2 bases, V lost 2 bases, and 4 bases had no gene match. The CDR3 is made up of 15 amino acids. Per the germline V gene, CDR1 is SGHTA and CDR2 is FQGNSA. CDR3 in DNA: TGTGCCAGCAGCTTAAAGCGGGGATACACAGATACGCAGTATTTT. It specifies CASSLKRGYTDTQYF. Complete variable domain (other parts from reference TRBV7-2 and TRBJ2-3): GAGVSQSPSNKVTEKGKDVELRCDPISGHTALYWYRQSLGQGLEFLIYFQGNSAPDKSGLPSDRFSAERTGGSVSTLTIQRTQQEDSAVYLCASSLKRGYTDTQYFGPGTRLTVL.

This clonotype was detected ten times or more. This chain links TRBV7-9 with TRBJ1-5; D gene ambiguous. The germline V gene encodes CDR1 SEHNR and CDR2 FQNEAQ (reference sequence). Trimming stripped 3 bases from V and 4 bases from J, with 10 bases between. This CDR3 contains 14 residues. The CDR3 is CASSFGWGNQPQHF. CDR3 DNA sequence: TGTGCCAGCAGCTTTGGTTGGGGAAATCAGCCCCAGCATTTT.

This clonotype was counted ten times or more. V gene TRBV5-1 combines with J gene TRBJ2-2; perhaps TRBD1 as D (6 bases). The ends were cut back, 3 bases at V and 0 bases at J, with 12 bases in the middle. This CDR3 spans 16 amino acids. The germline CDR1 and CDR2 sequences are SGHRS and YFSETQ. DNA for the CDR3: TGCGCCAGCAGCTCCAGGACAGTGGCGAACACCGGGGAGCTGTTTTTT. Its protein product is CASSSRTVANTGELFF.

This clonotype was seen many times. The V call is TRBV20-1, the J call TRBJ2-1, with D possibly being TRBD1 (5 bases). The CDR3 has 16 amino acids. V was shortened by 0 bases and J by 4 bases, with 16 bases between the two germline ends. Germline CDR1 DFQATT, CDR2 SNEGSKA (reference sequence). The CDR3 coding sequence is TGCAGTGCTAGAGATGTGGCGGACAAGGCTTACAATGAGCAGTTCTTC. Translating it yields CSARDVADKAYNEQFF.

This clonotype has just a few counts. The rearrangement joins TRBV20-1 to TRBJ2-1; D remains ambiguous. From germline, CDR1 is DFQATT and CDR2 SNEGSKA (reference sequence). The ends were cut back, 0 bases at V and 7 bases at J, with 10 bases in the middle. CDR3 size: 13 residues. CDR3 sequence: CSARDSSRNEQFF. The CDR3 coding sequence is TGCAGTGCTAGAGATTCTAGTAGGAATGAGCAGTTCTTC.

This clonotype came up many times. The V gene is TRBV11-2, the J gene TRBJ1-5; 9 bases match TRBD1. Trimming took 0 bases from V and 7 from J; bases not matched to a gene: 4. The CDR3 length is 15 residues. The germline V gene has CDR1 SGHAT and CDR2 FQNNGV. Here the CDR3 reads CASSLDTGGRQPQHF. The CDR3 DNA sequence: TGTGCCAGCAGCTTAGACACAGGGGGCAGGCAGCCCCAGCATTTT.

This clonotype appeared many times. The DNA of the CDR3 is TGCAGTGCTAGCACGGGGAGGACTGAAGCTTTCTTT. This encodes CSASTGRTEAFF. This chain joins TRBV20-1 and TRBJ1-1; D is uncertain. This CDR3 has 12 residues. V was pared by 3 bases and J by 5 bases, with 10 bases between. Germline assignment: CDR1 DFQATT and CDR2 SNEGSKA (reference sequence).

This clonotype was seen ten or more times. V gene TRBV12-3 or TRBV12-4 combines with J gene TRBJ2-5; 8 bases are shared with TRBD2. J was trimmed by 0 bases and V by 4 bases; bases with no gene match: 4. The CDR3 sequence is 15 residues long. The CDR3 DNA sequence: TGTGCCAGCAGTTCGCGGGGGGCCGACCAAGAGACCCAGTACTTC. Translation: CASSSRGADQETQYF.

In its sample, this clonotype was seen many times. This chain connects TRBV6-1 to TRBJ1-2; D is unclear. Trimming took off 0 bases at V and 6 bases at J, with 5 bases between the two ends. The CDR3 length is 12 residues. The germline CDR1 and CDR2 sequences are MNHNS and SASEGT. The CDR3 protein is CASSEAGDGYTF. CDR3 coding DNA: TGTGCCAGCAGTGAAGCTGGAGATGGCTACACCTTC.

As regards this clonotype: A much larger clone lies one base from this, so it may be a read error. CDR3 amino acids: CDSSYSAGELFF. In DNA form, the CDR3 reads TGTGACAGCAGTTACTCGGCCGGGGAGCTGTTTTTT. The chain employs TRBV6-2 or TRBV6-3 and TRBJ2-2; D ambiguous. Germline-derived CDR1 and CDR2 are MNHEY and SVGEGT. The CDR3 runs to 12 residues.

This clonotype was seen at least ten times. The genes are TRBV3-1 and TRBJ2-3, with 10 bases aligning to TRBD2. Per germline, CDR1 LGHDT and CDR2 YNNKEL (reference sequence). This CDR3 has 18 amino acids. The ends lost 2 bases at V and 2 bases at J; junction bases unmatched: 10. The CDR3 sequence is CASSQFITSGDLTDTQYF. CDR3 bases: TGTGCCAGCAGCCAATTCATAACTAGCGGGGACCTCACAGATACGCAGTATTTT.

There are many counts of this clonotype. The gene calls are TRBV10-2 and TRBJ2-7; D may be TRBD1 or TRBD2 (5 bases each). The V and J ends lost 7 bases and 5 bases respectively, with 18 bases between them. CDR1 WSHSY and CDR2 SAAADI come from the germline V gene. The CDR3 is made up of 14 amino acids. CDR3 amino acids: CASIGTAALDEQYF. In DNA form, the CDR3 reads TGCGCCAGCATTGGGACCGCGGCTTTGGACGAGCAGTACTTC.

Of note for this clonotype: Germline is not matched at one junction end, which may reflect a read error. The chain is built from TRBV7-9 and TRBJ2-5; TRBD2 matches at 10 bases. This CDR3 contains 16 residues. Germline CDR1 is SEHNR and CDR2 is FQNEAQ (reference sequence). DNA of the CDR3: TGTGCCAGCAGCTTCGATTGGACTAGCGGACAAGAGACCAAGTACTTC. Encoded protein: CASSFDWTSGQETKYF.

The table lists this clonotype with many counts. This chain connects TRBV5-1 to TRBJ2-6; D assignment may be TRBD1 or TRBD2 (6 bases each). The V end was cut by 3 bases, the J end by 0 bases, with 13 bases between. CDR3 length equals 17 residues. CDR1 is SGHRS, CDR2 YFSETQ, per germline. The CDR3 loop is CASSSPGATSGANVLTF. CDR3 nucleotide sequence: TGCGCCAGCAGCTCCCCGGGGGCCACCTCTGGGGCCAACGTCCTGACTTTC.

In its sample, this clonotype was seen many times. This sequence joins TRBV29-1 and TRBJ2-5, with 10 nucleotides matching TRBD1. Germline CDR1 reads SQVTM; CDR2 reads ANQGSEA. The CDR3 runs to 16 residues. The V and J ends lost 5 bases and 5 bases, in that order; junction bases with no gene match: 14. The CDR3, as DNA: TGCAGCGTTCTAGGTCCCGGGACAGGGGTTAGGGAGACCCAGTACTTC. Encoded protein: CSVLGPGTGVRETQYF.

This clonotype was counted at least ten times. The genes are TRBV20-1 and TRBJ1-2; 10 bases map to TRBD1. CDR1 DFQATT and CDR2 SNEGSKA come from the germline V gene (reference sequence). The CDR3 is 13 amino acids. The J segment lost 3 bases and the V segment lost 5 bases, leaving 3 bases of the junction unmatched. The CDR3 nucleotides are TGCAGTGCTCGGACAGGGGGGGACTATGGCTACACCTTC. It is translated as CSARTGGDYGYTF.

A remark on this clonotype: A read error may explain this, as a much larger clone is one base away. In this CDR3 the conserved last residue, phenylalanine or tryptophan, is missing, so a read error is likely. Here the CDR3 DNA reads TGTGCCACCAGCAGACAGGGGACGGGCAATCAGCCCCAGCATTGT. Its translation: CATSRQGTGNQPQHC. The V gene is TRBV15, the J gene TRBJ1-5, with D tentatively TRBD1 (6 bases). Per germline, CDR1 LNHNV and CDR2 YYDKDF (reference sequence). The CDR3 consists of 15 residues. The V end lost 2 bases, the J end lost 2 bases, and 10 bases lay between the germline ends.

This clonotype was recorded at least ten times. The V and J genes are TRBV6-6 and TRBJ2-2; a weak D match, TRBD1 (6 bases). CDR1 MNHNY and CDR2 SVGAGI come from the germline V gene (reference sequence). Trimming left V 6 bases short and J 2 bases short, with 10 bases between. The length of the CDR3 is 14 residues. CDR3 sequence: CASRWTVNTGELFF. As DNA, the CDR3 is TGTGCCAGCAGGTGGACAGTAAACACCGGGGAGCTGTTTTTT.